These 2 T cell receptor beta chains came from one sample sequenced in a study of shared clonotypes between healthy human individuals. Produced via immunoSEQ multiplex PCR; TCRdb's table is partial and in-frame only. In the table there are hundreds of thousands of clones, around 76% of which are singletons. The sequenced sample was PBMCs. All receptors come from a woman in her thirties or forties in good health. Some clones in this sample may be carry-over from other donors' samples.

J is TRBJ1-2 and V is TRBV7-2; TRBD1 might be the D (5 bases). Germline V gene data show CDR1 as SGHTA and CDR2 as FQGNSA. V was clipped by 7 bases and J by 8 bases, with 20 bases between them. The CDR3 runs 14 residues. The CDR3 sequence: CASTGGTGPRGYTF. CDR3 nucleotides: TGTGCCAGCACCGGGGGGACGGGCCCCCGGGGCTACACCTTC.

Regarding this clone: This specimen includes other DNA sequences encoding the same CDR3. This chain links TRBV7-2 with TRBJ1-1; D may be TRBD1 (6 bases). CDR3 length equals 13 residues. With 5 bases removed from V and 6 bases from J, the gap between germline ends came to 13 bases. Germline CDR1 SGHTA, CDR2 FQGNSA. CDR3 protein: CASSPDRLAEAFF. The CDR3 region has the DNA TGTGCCAGCAGCCCAGACAGGTTGGCTGAAGCTTTCTTT.